This T cell receptor beta chain was retrieved from a study of graft-versus-host responses after intestinal transplantation. Study-level information: Multivisceral, liver-intestinal, or isolated intestinal grafts were transplanted into recipients. Each patient got anti-thymocyte globulin induction, then tacrolimus and steroids for about 3 years. Study-wide findings and caveats: Recipient-marrow GvH clones were detected, some having first appeared in ileum or blood. Peak GvH clone levels in circulation were associated with early post-transplant HvG declines.

Of note for this clone: As yet, its antigen is unknown.

The CDR3 is made up of 12 amino acids. V shed 11 bases and J shed 5 bases, with 12 bases lying between them. The germline CDR1 and CDR2 sequences are MDHEN and SYDVKM. Profiled with immunoSEQ multiplex PCR; TCRdb holds only in-frame clones, not every one. Of more than 95,000 clones in the sample, just over 90% are singletons; the top ten hold approximately 0.18%. The chain uses TRBV28 and TRBJ2-2, with a weak D call TRBD1 (5 bases). The sample in question was unstimulated CD4+ T cells sorted from spleen or lymph node cells, obtained before intestinal transplant. This receptor was taken from a human donor who received an intestinal transplant. The CDR3 sequence: CAGLGVTGELFF. CDR3 bases: TGTGCCGGTCTAGGGGTTACCGGGGAGCTGTTTTTT.